This TCR beta chain was sequenced in a study of monozygotic twins with inflammatory bowel disease. This CDR3 region has 17 residues. Germline V gene data show CDR1 as SNHLY and CDR2 as FYNNEI. Details on this clonotype: Its antigen is undetermined.

Unfractionated whole blood yielded total RNA, and T cells were not sorted. TCRalpha and TCRbeta cDNA underwent two nested PCRs of about 17 and 10 cycles. TCRdb reprocessed the 5' RACE reads, keeping one entry per CDR3 protein, no DNA. This table holds over 100,000 distinct CDR3 sequences. Whole-study results and caveats: Fewer clonotypes were shared with others by IBD patients than by healthy twins, especially with disease activity. Individual T cell subtypes were not distinguishable.

This TCR was recovered from a human donor with ulcerative colitis or Crohn's disease, or a healthy co-twin of an affected twin (not recorded which). Sequenced sample: blood. The V call is TRBV2, the J call TRBJ2-3; there is no DNA to check the TCRdb D call of TRBD1. The CDR3 loop reads CASIGDWATQGTDTQYF.